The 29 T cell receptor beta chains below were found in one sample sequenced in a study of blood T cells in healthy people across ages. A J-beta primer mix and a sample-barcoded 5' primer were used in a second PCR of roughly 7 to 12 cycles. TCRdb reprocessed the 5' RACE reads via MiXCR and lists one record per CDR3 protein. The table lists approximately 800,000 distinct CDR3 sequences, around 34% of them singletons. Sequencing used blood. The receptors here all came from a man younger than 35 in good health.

This CDR3 is CASSSPSGAPPVSGELFF. Written as DNA, the CDR3 is TGTGCCAGCAGCTCTCCTAGCGGGGCCCCCCCCGTCAGCGGGGAGCTGTTTTTT. The J gene is TRBJ2-2, the V gene TRBV7-6; 9 bases match TRBD2. J was trimmed by 7 bases and V by 4 bases; bases with no gene match: 16. CDR1 and CDR2 from the germline V gene are SGHVS and FNYEAQ. The CDR3 runs to 18 residues.

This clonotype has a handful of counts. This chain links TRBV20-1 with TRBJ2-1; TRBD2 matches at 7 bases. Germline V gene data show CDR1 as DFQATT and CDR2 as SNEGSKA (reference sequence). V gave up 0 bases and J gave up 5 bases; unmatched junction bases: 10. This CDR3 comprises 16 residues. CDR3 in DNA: TGCAGTGCTAGAGATCGACTAGCTGACTTTAACAATGAGCAGTTCTTC. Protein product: CSARDRLADFNNEQFF.

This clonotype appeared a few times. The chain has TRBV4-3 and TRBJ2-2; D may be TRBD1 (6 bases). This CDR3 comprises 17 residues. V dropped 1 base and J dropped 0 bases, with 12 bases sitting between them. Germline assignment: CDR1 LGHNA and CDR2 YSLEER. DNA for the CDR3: TGCGCCAGCAGCCAAGCAGTCGGGACAACGAACACCGGGGAGCTGTTTTTT. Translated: CASSQAVGTTNTGELFF.

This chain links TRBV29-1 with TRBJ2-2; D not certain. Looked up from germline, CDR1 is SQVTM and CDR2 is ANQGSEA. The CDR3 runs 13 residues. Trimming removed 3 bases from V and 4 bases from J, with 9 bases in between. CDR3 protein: CSVDRWGTGELFF. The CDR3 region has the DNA TGCAGCGTTGATAGATGGGGCACCGGGGAGCTGTTTTTT.

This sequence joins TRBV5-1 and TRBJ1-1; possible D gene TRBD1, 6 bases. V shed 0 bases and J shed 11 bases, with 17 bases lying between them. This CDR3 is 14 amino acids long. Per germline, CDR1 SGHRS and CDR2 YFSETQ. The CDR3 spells CASSLGGTREEAFF. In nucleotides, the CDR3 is TGCGCCAGCAGCTTGGGGGGGACAAGGGAAGAGGCTTTCTTT. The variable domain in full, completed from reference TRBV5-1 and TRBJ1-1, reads KAGVTQTPRYLIKTRGQQVTLSCSPISGHRSVSWYQQTPGQGLQFLFEYFSETQRNKGNFPGRFSGRQFSNSRSEMNVSTLELGDSALYLCASSLGGTREEAFFGQGTRLTVV.

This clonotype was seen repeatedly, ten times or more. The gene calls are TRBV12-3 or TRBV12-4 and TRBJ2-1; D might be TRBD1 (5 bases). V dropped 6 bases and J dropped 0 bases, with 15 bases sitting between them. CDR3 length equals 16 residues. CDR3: CASRVDSPSSYNEQFF. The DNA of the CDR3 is TGTGCCAGCAGAGTTGACAGCCCCAGCTCCTACAATGAGCAGTTCTTC.

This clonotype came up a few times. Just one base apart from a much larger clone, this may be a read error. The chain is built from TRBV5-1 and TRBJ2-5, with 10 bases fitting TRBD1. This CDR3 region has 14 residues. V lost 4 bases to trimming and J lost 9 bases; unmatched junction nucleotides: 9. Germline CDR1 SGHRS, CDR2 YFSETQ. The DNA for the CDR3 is TGCGCCAGCAGCGCAAGTGGGACAGGGGATCCCCAGTACTTC. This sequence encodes CASSASGTGDPQYF.

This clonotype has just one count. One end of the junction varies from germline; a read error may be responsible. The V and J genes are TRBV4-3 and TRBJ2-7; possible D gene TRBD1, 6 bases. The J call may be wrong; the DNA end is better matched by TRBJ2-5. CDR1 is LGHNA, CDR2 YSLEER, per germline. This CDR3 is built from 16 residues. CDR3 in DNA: TGCGCCGGCAGCCAAGATCGAGGGGCCAGGGGTGAGACCCAGTACTTC. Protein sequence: CAGSQDRGARGETQYF.

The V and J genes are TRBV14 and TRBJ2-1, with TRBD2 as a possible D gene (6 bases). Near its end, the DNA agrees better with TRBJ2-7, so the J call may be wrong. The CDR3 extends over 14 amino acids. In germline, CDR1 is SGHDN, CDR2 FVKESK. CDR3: CASSPTRNYNEQYF. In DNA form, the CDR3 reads TGTGCCAGCAGCCCGACTAGGAACTACAATGAGCAGTACTTC.

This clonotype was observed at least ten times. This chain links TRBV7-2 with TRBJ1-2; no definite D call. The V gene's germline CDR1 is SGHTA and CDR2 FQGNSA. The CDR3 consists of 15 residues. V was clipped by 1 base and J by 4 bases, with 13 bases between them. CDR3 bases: TGTGCCAGCAGCTTAGGGTCAGCCACGAGCTATGGCTACACCTTC. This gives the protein CASSLGSATSYGYTF.

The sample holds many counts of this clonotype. The CDR3 spells CASSLTKQTEQYF. DNA for the CDR3: TGTGCCAGCAGCTTAACGAAACAGACAGAGCAGTACTTC. The chain is built from TRBV7-3 and TRBJ2-5; maybe TRBD1 (5 bases). V lost 0 bases and J lost 11, with 13 bases in between. This CDR3 has 13 amino acids. Looked up from germline, CDR1 is SGHTA and CDR2 is FQGTGA. Full variable domain (remainder filled in from reference TRBV7-3 and TRBJ2-5): GAGVSQTPSNKVTEKGKYVELRCDPISGHTALYWYRQSLGQGPEFLIYFQGTGAADDSGLPNDRFFAVRPEGSVSTLKIQRTERGDSAVYLCASSLTKQTEQYFGPGTRLLVL.

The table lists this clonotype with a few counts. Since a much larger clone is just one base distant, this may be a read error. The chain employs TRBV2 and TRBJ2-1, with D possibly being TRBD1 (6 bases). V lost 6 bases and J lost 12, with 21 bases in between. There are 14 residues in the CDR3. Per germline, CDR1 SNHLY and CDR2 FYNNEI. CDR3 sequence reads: CASRSDSDPRRQFF. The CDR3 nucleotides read TGTGCCAGCAGGTCGGACAGCGACCCAAGACGGCAGTTCTTC.

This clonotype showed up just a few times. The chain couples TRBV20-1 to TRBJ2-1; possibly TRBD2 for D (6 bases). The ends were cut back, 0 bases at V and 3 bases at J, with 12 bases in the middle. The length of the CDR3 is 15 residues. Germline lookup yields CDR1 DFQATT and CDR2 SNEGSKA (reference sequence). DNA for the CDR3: TGCAGTGCTAGAGATAGCGGACAACGCTACAATGAGCAGTTCTTC. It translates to CSARDSGQRYNEQFF.

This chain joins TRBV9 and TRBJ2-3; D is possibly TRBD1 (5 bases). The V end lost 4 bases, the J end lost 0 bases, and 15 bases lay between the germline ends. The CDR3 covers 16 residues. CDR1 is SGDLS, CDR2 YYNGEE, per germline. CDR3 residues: CASSNRQSSSTDTQYF. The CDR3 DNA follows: TGTGCCAGCAGCAACCGACAGTCCTCTAGCACAGATACGCAGTATTTT.

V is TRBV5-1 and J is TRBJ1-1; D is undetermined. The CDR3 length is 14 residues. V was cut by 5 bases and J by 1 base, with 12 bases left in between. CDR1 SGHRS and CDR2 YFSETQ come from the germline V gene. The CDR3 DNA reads TGCGCCAGCAGGTTTGAGTTGAGGAACACTGAAGCTTTCTTT. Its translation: CASRFELRNTEAFF.

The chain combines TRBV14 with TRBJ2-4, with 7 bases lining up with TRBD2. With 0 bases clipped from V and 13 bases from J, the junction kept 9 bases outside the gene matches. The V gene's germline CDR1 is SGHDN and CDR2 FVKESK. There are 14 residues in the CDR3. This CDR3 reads CASSQDRDYNEQYF. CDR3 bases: TGTGCCAGCAGCCAAGATAGGGACTACAATGAGCAGTACTTC.

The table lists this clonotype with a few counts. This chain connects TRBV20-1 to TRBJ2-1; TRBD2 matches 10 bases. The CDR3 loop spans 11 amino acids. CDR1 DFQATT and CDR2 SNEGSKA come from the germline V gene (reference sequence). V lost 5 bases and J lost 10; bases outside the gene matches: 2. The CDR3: CSAQTSGEQFF. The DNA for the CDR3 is TGCAGTGCTCAGACTAGCGGGGAGCAGTTCTTC.

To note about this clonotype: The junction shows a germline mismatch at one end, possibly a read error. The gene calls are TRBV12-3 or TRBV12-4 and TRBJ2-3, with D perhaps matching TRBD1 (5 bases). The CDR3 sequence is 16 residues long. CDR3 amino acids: CASTKWGRASADAQYF. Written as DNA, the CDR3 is TGTGCCAGCACCAAGTGGGGCAGGGCGAGCGCAGATGCGCAGTATTTT.

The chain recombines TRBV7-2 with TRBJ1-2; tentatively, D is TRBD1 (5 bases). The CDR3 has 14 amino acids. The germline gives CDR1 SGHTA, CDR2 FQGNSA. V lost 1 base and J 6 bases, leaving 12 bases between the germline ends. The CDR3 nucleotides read TGTGCCAGCAGCTTAGACAACAGGCCGGATGGCTACACCTTC. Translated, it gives CASSLDNRPDGYTF.

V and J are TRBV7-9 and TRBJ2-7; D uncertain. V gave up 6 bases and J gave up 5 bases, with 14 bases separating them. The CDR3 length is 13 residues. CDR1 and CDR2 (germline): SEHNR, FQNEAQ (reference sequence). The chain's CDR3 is CASRKEVSHEQYF. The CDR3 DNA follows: TGTGCCAGCAGGAAAGAAGTCAGTCACGAGCAGTACTTC.

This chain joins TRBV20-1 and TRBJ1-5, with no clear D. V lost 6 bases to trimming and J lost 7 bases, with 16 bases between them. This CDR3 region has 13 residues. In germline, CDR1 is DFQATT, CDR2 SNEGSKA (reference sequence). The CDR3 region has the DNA TGCAGTGCCCCACAGAGGGCCGGGCAGCCCCAGCATTTT. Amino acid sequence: CSAPQRAGQPQHF.

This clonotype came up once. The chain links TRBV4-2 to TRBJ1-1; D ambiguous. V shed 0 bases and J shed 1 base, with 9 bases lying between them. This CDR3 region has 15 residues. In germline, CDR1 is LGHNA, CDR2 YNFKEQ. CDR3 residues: CASSQEQNANTEAFF. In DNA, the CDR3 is TGTGCCAGCAGCCAAGAACAAAACGCGAACACTGAAGCTTTCTTT.

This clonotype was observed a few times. The CDR3 reads CASSSNDGGGSSMPTDTQYF. The CDR3 DNA reads TGTGCCAGCAGTTCCAATGACGGGGGGGGCAGCTCTATGCCCACAGATACGCAGTATTTT. The chain is built from TRBV28 and TRBJ2-3; 8 bases fit TRBD2. Trimming took 4 bases from V and 2 from J; bases not matched to a gene: 20. Germline loops: CDR1 MDHEN, CDR2 SYDVKM. This CDR3 is built from 20 residues.

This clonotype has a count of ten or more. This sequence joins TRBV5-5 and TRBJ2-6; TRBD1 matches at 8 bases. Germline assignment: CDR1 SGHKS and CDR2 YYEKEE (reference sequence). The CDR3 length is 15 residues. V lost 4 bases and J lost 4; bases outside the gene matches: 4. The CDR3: CASSPGQAGANVLTF. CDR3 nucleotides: TGTGCCAGCAGCCCGGGACAGGCCGGGGCCAACGTCCTGACTTTC.

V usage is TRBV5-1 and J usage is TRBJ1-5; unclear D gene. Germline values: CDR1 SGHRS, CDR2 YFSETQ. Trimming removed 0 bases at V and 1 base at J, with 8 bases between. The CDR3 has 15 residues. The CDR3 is CASSLGPVSNQPQHF. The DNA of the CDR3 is TGCGCCAGCAGCTTGGGACCGGTCAGCAATCAGCCCCAGCATTTT.

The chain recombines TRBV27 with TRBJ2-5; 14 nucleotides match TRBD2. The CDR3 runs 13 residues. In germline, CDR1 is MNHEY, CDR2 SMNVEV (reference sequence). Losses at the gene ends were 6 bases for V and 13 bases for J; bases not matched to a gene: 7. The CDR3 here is CASRTGTSGGLYF. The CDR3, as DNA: TGTGCCAGCAGAACCGGGACTAGCGGGGGTTTGTACTTC.

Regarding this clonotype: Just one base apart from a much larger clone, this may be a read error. The CDR3, as DNA: TGCAGCGTTTCCCTTCGTGCGGTTATCGGCGAGCGGTACTTC. Protein product: CSVSLRAVIGERYF. The rearrangement links TRBV29-1 to TRBJ2-7, with D unclear. Germline values: CDR1 SQVTM, CDR2 ANQGSEA. The CDR3 spans 14 residues.

Here the CDR3 DNA reads TGTGCCAGCAGTTACGGAGGAAACAGGGGCGAGCAGTACTTC. It translates to CASSYGGNRGEQYF. V is TRBV6-2 or TRBV6-3 and J is TRBJ2-7, with 7 bases matching TRBD1. Germline V gene data show CDR1 as MNHEY and CDR2 as SVGEGT. The ends lost 2 bases at V and 6 bases at J; junction bases unmatched: 7. There are 14 residues in the CDR3.

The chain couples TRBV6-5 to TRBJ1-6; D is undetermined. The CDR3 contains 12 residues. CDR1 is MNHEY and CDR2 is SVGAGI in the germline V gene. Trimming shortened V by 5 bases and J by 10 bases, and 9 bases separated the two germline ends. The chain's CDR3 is CASSEGYSPLHF. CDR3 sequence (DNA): TGTGCCAGCAGTGAGGGTTACTCACCCCTCCACTTT.